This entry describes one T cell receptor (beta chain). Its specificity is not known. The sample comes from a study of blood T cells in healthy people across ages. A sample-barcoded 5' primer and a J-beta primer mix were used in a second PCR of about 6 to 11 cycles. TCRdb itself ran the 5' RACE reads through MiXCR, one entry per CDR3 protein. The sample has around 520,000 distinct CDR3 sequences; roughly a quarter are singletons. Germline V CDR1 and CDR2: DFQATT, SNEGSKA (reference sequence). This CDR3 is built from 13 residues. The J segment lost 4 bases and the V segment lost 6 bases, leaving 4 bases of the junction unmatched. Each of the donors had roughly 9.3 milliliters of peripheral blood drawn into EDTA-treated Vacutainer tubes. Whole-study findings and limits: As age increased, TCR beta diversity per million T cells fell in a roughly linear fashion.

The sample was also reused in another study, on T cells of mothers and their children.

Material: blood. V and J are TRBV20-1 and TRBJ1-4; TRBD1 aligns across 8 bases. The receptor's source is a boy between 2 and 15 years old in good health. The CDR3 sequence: CSARTGINEKLFF. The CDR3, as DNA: TGCAGTGCCCGGACAGGGATTAATGAAAAACTGTTTTTT.